This T cell receptor beta chain originates from a study of cytomegalovirus exposure and HLA in healthy donors. This CDR3 spans 16 amino acids. Germline CDR1 MDHEN, CDR2 SYDVKM. Germline trimming cut 1 base from V and 6 bases from J; bases unmatched to any gene: 6. The PCR contained 60 Vbeta and 13 Jbeta primers. Method: immunoSEQ multiplex PCR; TCRdb's copy keeps in-frame clones and lacks some. Among 90,000 to 110,000 clones listed, roughly 70% were seen once. This clone was seen a handful of times. Material: PBMCs. The chain uses TRBV28 and TRBJ2-1, with 10 bases fitting TRBD1. This sequence originates from a man in his forties in good health and CMV-seronegative. CDR3 amino acids: CASSLFPGQGSNEQFF. The CDR3, as DNA: TGTGCCAGCAGTTTATTTCCGGGACAGGGGAGCAATGAGCAGTTCTTC.